These 30 T cell receptor beta chains share one sample of origin, sequenced in a study of sequential checkpoint blockade in melanoma. This sample's treatment: randomized to nivolumab then ipilimumab (arm A) or the reverse (arm B). Generated by immunoSEQ multiplex PCR, the TCRdb table keeps only in-frame clones and is missing some. The profile covers roughly 36,000 clones, with over 30% appearing a single time and about 1.5% taken by the ten largest. Specimen: tumor tissue (inferred from file names), collected from a patient given nivolumab and ipilimumab in sequence. These receptors were obtained from a human donor with melanoma.

This chain uses TRBV18 with TRBJ2-7; D gene ambiguous. V lost 3 bases to trimming and J lost 6 bases, with 15 bases between them. This CDR3 has 14 residues. Germline loops: CDR1 KGHSH, CDR2 LQKENI. This CDR3 is CASSPVRSFGEQYF. In nucleotides, the CDR3 is TGTGCCAGCTCACCCGTTCGGTCGTTCGGCGAGCAGTACTTC.

This clone turned up a few times. The chain couples TRBV6-8 to TRBJ1-1; D unresolved. V gave up 4 bases and J gave up 1 base, with 7 bases separating them. This CDR3 is built from 13 residues. The germline CDR1 and CDR2 sequences are MNHGY and SAAAGT. Written as DNA, the CDR3 is TGTGCCAGCAGTTCAGCCAAGAACACTGAAGCTTTCTTT. It is translated as CASSSAKNTEAFF.

This clone was observed a handful of times. This sequence joins TRBV11-3 and TRBJ2-7, with a possible D match to TRBD2 (5 bases). V was trimmed by 3 bases and J by 7 bases, leaving 16 bases between them. This CDR3 contains 14 residues. CDR1 and CDR2 from the germline V gene are SGHNT and YENEEA. The chain's CDR3 is CASSLAGVEEEQYF. The CDR3, as DNA: TGTGCCAGCAGCTTGGCCGGGGTCGAGGAGGAGCAGTACTTC.

V and J are TRBV30 and TRBJ1-1, with TRBD1 as a possible D gene (6 bases). V shed 0 bases and J shed 1 base, with 9 bases lying between them. Germline CDR1 reads GTSNPN; CDR2 reads SVGIG (reference sequence). There are 14 residues in the CDR3. In nucleotides, the CDR3 is TGTGCCTGGAGTGTGAGGGGGGAGAACACTGAAGCTTTCTTT. Encoded protein: CAWSVRGENTEAFF.

The gene calls are TRBV5-1 and TRBJ2-5; D is unresolved. This CDR3 spans 14 amino acids. V shed 0 bases and J shed 5 bases, with 11 bases lying between them. The germline CDR1 and CDR2 sequences are SGHRS and YFSETQ. The CDR3 region is CASSLEARVETQYF. The DNA of the CDR3 is TGCGCCAGCAGCTTGGAAGCCCGAGTGGAGACCCAGTACTTC.

This chain connects TRBV18 to TRBJ2-3; D remains unclear. The V end was cut by 4 bases, the J end by 5 bases, with 13 bases between. Germline V gene data show CDR1 as KGHSH and CDR2 as LQKENI. The CDR3 runs 14 residues. CDR3 bases: TGTGCCAGCTCACACCTATTTGACATAGATACGCAGTATTTT. Protein sequence: CASSHLFDIDTQYF.

This CDR3 reads CAWSEYLVKTQYF. CDR3 DNA sequence: TGTGCCTGGAGTGAATATCTGGTAAAGACCCAGTACTTC. This chain joins TRBV30 and TRBJ2-5; D is unclear. Trimming removed 1 base at V and 6 bases at J, with 12 bases between. Germline V gives CDR1 GTSNPN, CDR2 SVGIG (reference sequence). The CDR3 runs to 13 residues.

This clone was found many times. The V gene is TRBV11-3, the J gene TRBJ1-1; D uncertain. This CDR3 region has 15 residues. V dropped 5 bases and J dropped 1 base, with 14 bases sitting between them. Germline CDR1 is SGHNT and CDR2 is YENEEA. CDR3 coding DNA: TGTGCCAGCAGCCTCCTGGGAGGCCCGAACACTGAAGCTTTCTTT. Protein product: CASSLLGGPNTEAFF.

V is TRBV28 and J is TRBJ2-1; 12 positions agree with TRBD2. The CDR3 is 17 residues long. After removal of 4 bases from V and 5 bases from J, the junction contained 9 bases not matched to a gene. Per germline, CDR1 MDHEN and CDR2 SYDVKM. CDR3 in amino acids: CASSWTSGVLLNNEQFF. The CDR3 region has the DNA TGTGCCAGCAGTTGGACTAGCGGGGTTCTCTTAAACAATGAGCAGTTCTTC. The whole variable domain, filled in from reference TRBV28 and TRBJ2-1, reads DVKVTQSSRYLVKRTGEKVFLECVQDMDHENMFWYRQDPGLGLRLIYFSYDVKMKEKGDIPEGYSVSREKKERFSLILESASTNQTSMYLCASSWTSGVLLNNEQFFGPGTRLTVL.

This clone was picked up a small number of times. The chain uses TRBV4-1 and TRBJ1-4; 9 bases line up with TRBD1. The CDR3 covers 16 residues. Losses at the gene ends were 0 bases for V and 7 bases for J; bases not matched to a gene: 6. Germline lookup yields CDR1 MGHRA and CDR2 YSYEKL. The CDR3, as DNA: TGCGCCAGCAGCCAAGACCGACAGGGGGGTTTTGAAAAACTGTTTTTT. Amino acids: CASSQDRQGGFEKLFF.

The rearrangement uses TRBV19 and TRBJ1-5; D not resolved. CDR1 is LNHDA, CDR2 SQIVND, per germline (reference sequence). Trimming shortened V by 10 bases and J by 0 bases, and 22 bases separated the two germline ends. The CDR3 runs to 17 residues. DNA of the CDR3: TGTGCCACCAAAAGACAACAGTCCTTTTATAGCAATCAGCCCCAGCATTTT. Protein: CATKRQQSFYSNQPQHF. Together with reference TRBV19 and TRBJ1-5, the CDR3 gives the full variable domain: DGGITQSPKYLFRKEGQNVTLSCEQNLNHDAMYWYRQDPGQGLRLIYYSQIVNDFQKGDIAEGYSVSREKKESFPLTVTSAQKNPTAFYLCATKRQQSFYSNQPQHFGDGTRLSIL.

This rearrangement joins TRBV7-7 to TRBJ1-1, with 8 positions matching TRBD1. This CDR3 contains 15 residues. With 4 bases clipped from V and 4 bases from J, the junction kept 8 bases outside the gene matches. Germline V gives CDR1 SSHAT, CDR2 FNYEAQ (reference sequence). The CDR3 region is CASSYSDRVGTEAFF. The CDR3 region has the DNA TGTGCCAGCAGCTATTCGGACAGGGTAGGCACTGAAGCTTTCTTT.

This clone appeared many times. The V and J genes are TRBV7-5 and TRBJ1-2; the table gives TRBD1 as D, unverified against the DNA. TRBV7-5 is flagged as a pseudogene. The CDR3 runs 18 residues. The CDR3 DNA sequence: TGTGTCAGAAGCTTAGCAGGAGGTCCCAGGGGACGCGGCTATGGCTACACCTTC. Its translation is CVRSLAGGPRGRGYGYTF.

In this sample, this clone turned up a few times. The V call is TRBV11-3, the J call TRBJ2-7; D is unclear. CDR1 and CDR2 (germline): SGHNT, YENEEA. The CDR3 has 14 amino acids. V shed 0 bases and J shed 2 bases, with 8 bases lying between them. The CDR3 sequence: CASSLDGSTYEQYF. The CDR3 DNA is TGTGCCAGCAGCTTAGATGGTTCTACCTACGAGCAGTACTTC.

The chain recombines TRBV10-3 with TRBJ2-6; TRBD1 agrees at 8 bases. Germline V lookup: CDR1 ENHRY, CDR2 SYGVKD. The CDR3 has 18 amino acids. V lost 0 bases, J lost 0 bases, and 4 bases stayed unmatched. The CDR3 loop is CAISESGQGSSGANVLTF. DNA for the CDR3: TGTGCCATCAGTGAGTCCGGACAGGGAAGCTCTGGGGCCAACGTCCTGACTTTC.

This clone was found a few times. This sample also contains other DNA sequences that code for the same CDR3. The chain combines TRBV19 with TRBJ1-1, with D possibly TRBD1 on 6 matching bases. V gave up 1 base and J gave up 7 bases, with 10 bases separating them. The CDR3 is 13 amino acids. Germline CDR1 LNHDA, CDR2 SQIVND (reference sequence). The CDR3 sequence: CASSIGRGREAFF. The CDR3 DNA is TGTGCCAGTAGTATAGGACGGGGGCGTGAAGCTTTCTTT.

This clone was seen a few times. This chain joins TRBV6-8 and TRBJ1-1; TRBD1 matches at 7 bases. V trimming: 4 bases; J trimming: 5 bases; junction bases outside the gene matches: 10. The CDR3 consists of 15 residues. Germline V gene data show CDR1 as MNHGY and CDR2 as SAAAGT. DNA for the CDR3: TGTGCCAGCAGTTTCCCAAGGACAGGAGGAACTGAAGCTTTCTTT. Translation: CASSFPRTGGTEAFF.

This clone appeared many times. The chain's CDR3 is CASSDNPGDTGELFF. CDR3 bases: TGTGCCAGCAGCGACAATCCAGGGGACACCGGGGAGCTGTTTTTT. The chain joins TRBV7-7 to TRBJ2-2; maybe TRBD1 (6 bases). Between the trimmed V and J ends, which lost 5 bases and 3 bases, there was a span of 13 bases. The CDR3 spans 15 residues. Germline V gene sequence: CDR1 SSHAT, CDR2 FNYEAQ (reference sequence).

V and J are TRBV11-3 and TRBJ2-5; no clear D. This CDR3 has 15 residues. The ends were cut back, 2 bases at V and 3 bases at J, with 13 bases in the middle. Germline lookup yields CDR1 SGHNT and CDR2 YENEEA. CDR3 DNA sequence: TGTGCCAGCAGCTTATCTCCGGCAGGAAAAGAGACCCAGTACTTC. Translated, it gives CASSLSPAGKETQYF.

This clone has more than one count but fewer than ten. The gene calls are TRBV6-8 and TRBJ2-1, with 10 bases that match TRBD2. This CDR3 has 14 residues. Germline trimming cut 7 bases from V and 5 bases from J; bases unmatched to any gene: 5. Per germline, CDR1 MNHGY and CDR2 SAAAGT. Here the CDR3 reads CASTRAGGNNEQFF. CDR3 nucleotide sequence: TGTGCCAGCACTCGAGCGGGAGGGAACAATGAGCAGTTCTTC.

The chain uses TRBV11-1 and TRBJ1-5, with 8 bases that match TRBD1. V shed 9 bases, J shed 7 bases, and the junction held 14 bases outside the gene matches. Germline assignment: CDR1 SGHAT and CDR2 FQDESV (reference sequence). This CDR3 spans 15 amino acids. The CDR3 is CARSINRGWVQPQHF. Written as DNA, the CDR3 is TGTGCCAGAAGCATCAACAGGGGGTGGGTCCAGCCCCAGCATTTT.

V and J are TRBV29-1 and TRBJ1-1; the D gene is possibly TRBD1 (5 bases). Germline lookup yields CDR1 SQVTM and CDR2 ANQGSEA. Trimming removed 7 bases at V and 1 base at J, with 10 bases between. The CDR3 loop spans 12 amino acids. In nucleotides, the CDR3 is TGCAGCGGTTCCACAGGGAACACTGAAGCTTTCTTT. This gives the protein CSGSTGNTEAFF.

The genes are TRBV19 and TRBJ2-1; D may be TRBD1 (5 bases). The ends were cut back, 4 bases at V and 4 bases at J, with 17 bases in the middle. The CDR3 spans 16 residues. Per germline, CDR1 LNHDA and CDR2 SQIVND (reference sequence). This CDR3 reads CASSTRSRAIYNEQFF. CDR3 DNA sequence: TGTGCCAGTAGTACCCGATCCAGGGCCATATACAATGAGCAGTTCTTC.

This rearrangement joins TRBV19 to TRBJ2-7; 8 bases match TRBD1. CDR1 is LNHDA and CDR2 is SQIVND in the germline V gene (reference sequence). V lost 5 bases, J lost 5 bases, and 8 bases stayed unmatched. The CDR3 runs 14 residues. DNA for the CDR3: TGTGCCAGTAGTGTGAGACAGGGGATCGACGAGCAGTACTTC. Residues: CASSVRQGIDEQYF.

This chain links TRBV6-8 with TRBJ1-1, with 8 bases that match TRBD1. This CDR3 has 14 residues. V lost 5 bases to trimming and J lost 7 bases; unmatched junction nucleotides: 9. Germline values: CDR1 MNHGY, CDR2 SAAAGT. CDR3 in amino acids: CASSPPQGAVEAFF. The CDR3 DNA is TGTGCCAGCAGTCCGCCGCAGGGGGCGGTTGAAGCTTTCTTT.

This clone was recorded a few times. The V call is TRBV6-8, the J call TRBJ2-1; 11 positions match TRBD2. Germline CDR1 MNHGY, CDR2 SAAAGT. This CDR3 has 18 residues. The junction had 16 bases not matched to a gene; V was cut back by 8 bases and J by 4 bases. CDR3 sequence (DNA): TGTGCCAGCTCTCGCACTCTTTTAGCGGGAGGGCCATACAATGAGCAGTTCTTC. It yields the protein CASSRTLLAGGPYNEQFF.

Many counts were recorded for this clone. The chain links TRBV11-3 to TRBJ1-2; no definite D call. V shed 8 bases and J shed 8 bases, with 21 bases lying between them. Germline CDR1 and CDR2: SGHNT and YENEEA. This CDR3 has 14 residues. The CDR3 protein is CASPLRKRGEGYTF. CDR3 bases: TGTGCCAGCCCCCTCCGCAAGCGGGGAGAGGGCTACACCTTC.

The rearrangement joins TRBV19 to TRBJ2-1; TRBD2 matches at 7 bases. The CDR3 loop spans 14 amino acids. CDR1 is LNHDA and CDR2 is SQIVND in the germline V gene (reference sequence). V shed 5 bases and J 6 bases; nucleotides not matched to a gene: 7. The CDR3 coding sequence is TGTGCCAGTAGTCCTCCGGGACTACGCAATGAGCAGTTCTTC. This gives the protein CASSPPGLRNEQFF.

The rearrangement joins TRBV19 to TRBJ1-6; a possible D gene is TRBD1 (5 bases). Looked up from germline, CDR1 is LNHDA and CDR2 is SQIVND (reference sequence). This CDR3 comprises 13 residues. The ends were cut back, 7 bases at V and 5 bases at J, with 9 bases in the middle. This chain's CDR3 is CASNDRDNSPLHF. CDR3 in DNA: TGTGCCAGTAATGACAGAGATAATTCACCCCTCCACTTT. Combining the CDR3 with reference TRBV19 and TRBJ1-6 gives the whole variable domain DGGITQSPKYLFRKEGQNVTLSCEQNLNHDAMYWYRQDPGQGLRLIYYSQIVNDFQKGDIAEGYSVSREKKESFPLTVTSAQKNPTAFYLCASNDRDNSPLHFGNGTRLTVT.

This clone came up many times. The chain is built from TRBV11-3 and TRBJ2-2; 9 bases line up with TRBD2. V trimming: 5 bases; J trimming: 6 bases; junction bases outside the gene matches: 13. This CDR3 contains 17 residues. Germline CDR1 and CDR2: SGHNT and YENEEA. The DNA of the CDR3 is TGTGCCAGCAGCGTACCCGATAGCGGGAGTCGAGCCGGGGAGCTGTTTTTT. Translated, it gives CASSVPDSGSRAGELFF.